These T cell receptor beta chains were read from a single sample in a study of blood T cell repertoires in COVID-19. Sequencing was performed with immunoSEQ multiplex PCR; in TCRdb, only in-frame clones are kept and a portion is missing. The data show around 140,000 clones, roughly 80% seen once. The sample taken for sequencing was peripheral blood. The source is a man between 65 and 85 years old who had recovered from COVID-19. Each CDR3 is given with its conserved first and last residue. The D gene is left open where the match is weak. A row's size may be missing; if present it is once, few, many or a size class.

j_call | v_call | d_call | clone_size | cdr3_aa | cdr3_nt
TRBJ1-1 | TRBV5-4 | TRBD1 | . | CASSLGTGAFTEAFF | TGTGCCAGCAGCTTGGGGACAGGGGCCTTTACTGAAGCTTTCTTT
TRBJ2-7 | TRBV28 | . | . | CASKEGGGGYEQYF | TGTGCCAGCAAAGAGGGAGGGGGGGGATACGAGCAGTACTTC
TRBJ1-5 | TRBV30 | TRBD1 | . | CAWSTGTGSYSNQPQHF | TGTGCCTGGAGCACCGGGACAGGGTCTTATAGCAATCAGCCCCAGCATTTT
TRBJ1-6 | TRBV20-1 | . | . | CSASPGLINSPLHF | TGCAGTGCTAGTCCAGGACTGATTAATTCACCCCTCCACTTT
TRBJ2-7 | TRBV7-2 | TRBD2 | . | CASSLITLADSYEQYF | TGTGCCAGCAGCTTAATAACCCTAGCGGACTCCTACGAGCAGTACTTC
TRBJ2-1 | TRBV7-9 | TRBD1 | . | CASSLLGTGTSGGHEQFF | TGTGCCAGCAGCTTACTAGGGACAGGGACGTCAGGGGGCCATGAGCAGTTCTTC
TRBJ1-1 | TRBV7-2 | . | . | CASSLTGTNTEAFF | TGTGCCAGCAGCTTAACAGGGACAAACACTGAAGCTTTCTTT
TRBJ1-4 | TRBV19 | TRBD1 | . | CASRGQGLEKLFF | TGTGCCAGTCGGGGACAGGGATTGGAAAAACTGTTTTTT
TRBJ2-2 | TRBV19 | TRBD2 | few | CASSSLAGVVSTGELFF | TGTGCCAGTAGTAGTCTAGCGGGAGTGGTAAGCACCGGGGAGCTGTTTTTT
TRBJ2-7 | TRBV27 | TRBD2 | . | CASRLLTSGPFYEQYF | TGTGCCAGCAGGCTACTGACTAGCGGACCATTCTACGAGCAGTACTTC
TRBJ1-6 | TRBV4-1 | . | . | CASSQDRGYNSPLHF | TGCGCCAGCAGCCAAGATCGGGGTTATAATTCACCCCTCCACTTT
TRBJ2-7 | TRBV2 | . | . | CASSESARGLSYEQYF | TGTGCCAGCAGTGAATCCGCCAGGGGCCTCTCCTACGAGCAGTACTTC
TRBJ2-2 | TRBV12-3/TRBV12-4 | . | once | CASSEDRSRELFF | TGTGCCAGCAGCGAAGACAGGTCTAGGGAGCTGTTTTTT
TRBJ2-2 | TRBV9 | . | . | CASSVGSTGELFF | TGTGCCAGCAGCGTAGGGAGCACCGGGGAGCTGTTTTTT
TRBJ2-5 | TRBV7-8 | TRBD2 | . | CASSLRGGGSMLETQYF | TGTGCCAGCAGCTTAAGGGGTGGCGGGAGTATGTTAGAGACCCAGTACTTC
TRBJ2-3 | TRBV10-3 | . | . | CAISVGLSAVADTQYF | TGTGCCATCAGTGTGGGACTTTCGGCGGTGGCAGATACGCAGTATTTT
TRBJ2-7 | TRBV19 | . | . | CASSIGYGYEQYF | TGTGCCAGTAGTATAGGATACGGCTACGAGCAGTACTTC
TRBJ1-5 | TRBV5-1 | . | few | CASSREGGNQPQHF | TGCGCCAGCAGCAGGGAGGGCGGCAATCAGCCCCAGCATTTT
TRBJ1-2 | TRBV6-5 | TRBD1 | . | CASSSMTGARGYTF | TGTGCCAGCAGTTCCATGACAGGGGCTAGGGGCTACACCTTC
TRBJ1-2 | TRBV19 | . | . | CASSIWDTINYGYTF | TGTGCCAGTAGTATTTGGGACACTATTAACTATGGCTACACCTTC
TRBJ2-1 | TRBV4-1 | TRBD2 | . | CASSRPAGEYNEQFF | TGCGCCAGCAGCCGGCCAGCGGGAGAGTACAATGAGCAGTTCTTC
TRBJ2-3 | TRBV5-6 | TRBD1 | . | CASSRRQGAGTDTQYF | TGTGCCAGCAGCAGACGACAGGGGGCAGGGACAGATACGCAGTATTTT
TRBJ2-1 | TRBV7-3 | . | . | CASSRLGRDEQFF | TGTGCCAGCTCCCGACTAGGTCGGGATGAGCAGTTCTTC
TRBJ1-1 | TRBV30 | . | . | CAWTQSMNTEAFF | TGTGCCTGGACGCAGTCGATGAACACTGAAGCTTTCTTT
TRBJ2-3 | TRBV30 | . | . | CAWSVGLFTDTQYF | TGTGCCTGGAGTGTGGGACTGTTCACAGATACGCAGTATTTT
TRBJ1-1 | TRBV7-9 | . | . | CASSLGTGGDTEAFF | TGTGCCAGCAGCTTAGGAACAGGTGGAGACACTGAAGCTTTCTTT
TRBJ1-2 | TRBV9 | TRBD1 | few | CASSLGTGGDYGYTF | TGTGCCAGCAGCCTAGGGACAGGGGGTGACTATGGCTACACCTTC
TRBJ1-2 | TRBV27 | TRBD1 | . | CASSLSIGAGQGWGYTF | TGTGCCAGCAGTTTATCGATTGGGGCTGGACAGGGGTGGGGCTACACCTTC
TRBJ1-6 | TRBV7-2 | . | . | CASSLDVAQVSPLHF | TGTGCCAGCAGCTTAGATGTCGCACAGGTTTCACCCCTCCACTTT
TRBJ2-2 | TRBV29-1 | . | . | CSVEDQGTSTGELFF | TGCAGCGTTGAAGATCAAGGGACATCAACCGGGGAGCTGTTTTTT
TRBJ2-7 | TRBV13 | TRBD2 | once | CASSLYGGRAREQYF | TGTGCCAGCAGCTTATATGGCGGGAGGGCCCGCGAGCAGTACTTC
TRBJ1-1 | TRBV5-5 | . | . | CASSWGGGYTEAFF | TGTGCCAGCAGCTGGGGAGGGGGTTACACTGAAGCTTTCTTT
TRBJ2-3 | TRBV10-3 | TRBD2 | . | CAISAGLAGDTDTQYF | TGTGCCATCAGTGCGGGACTAGCGGGAGACACAGATACGCAGTATTTT
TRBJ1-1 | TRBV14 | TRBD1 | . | CASSLQGALRTEAFF | TGTGCCAGCAGCCTACAGGGGGCGCTGAGGACTGAAGCTTTCTTT
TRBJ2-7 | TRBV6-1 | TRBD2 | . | CASSELAGGPLSYEQYF | TGTGCCAGCAGTGAACTAGCGGGGGGGCCTCTATCCTACGAGCAGTACTTC
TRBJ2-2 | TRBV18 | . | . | CASSPPSSGAGELFF | TGTGCCAGCTCACCACCGTCTTCTGGAGCCGGGGAGCTGTTTTTT
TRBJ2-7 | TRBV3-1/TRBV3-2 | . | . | CASSQGRSYEQYF | TGTGCCAGCAGCCAAGGGCGGTCCTACGAGCAGTACTTC
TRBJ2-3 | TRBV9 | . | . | CASSPRRGDYTDTQYF | TGTGCCAGCAGCCCTCGCAGGGGCGACTACACAGATACGCAGTATTTT
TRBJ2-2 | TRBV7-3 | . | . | CASSLVAAGELFF | TGTGCCAGCAGCTTAGTAGCGGCTGGGGAGCTGTTTTTT
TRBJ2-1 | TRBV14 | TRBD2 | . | CASSQGGVARDNEQFF | TGTGCCAGCAGCCAGGGAGGGGTAGCGCGAGACAATGAGCAGTTCTTC
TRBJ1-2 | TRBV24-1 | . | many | CATSDLTATNYGYTF | TGTGCCACCAGTGATTTGACAGCCACTAACTATGGCTACACCTTC
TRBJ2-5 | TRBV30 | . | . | CAWSTGQSGQETQYF | TGTGCCTGGAGTACGGGACAGAGCGGGCAAGAGACCCAGTACTTC
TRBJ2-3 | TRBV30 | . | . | CAWRPPGYQRVTQYF | TGTGCCTGGAGGCCCCCGGGATACCAAAGGGTTACGCAGTATTTT
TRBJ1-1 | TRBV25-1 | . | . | CASSEGVGVVNTEAFF | TGTGCCAGCAGTGAAGGTGTAGGAGTGGTGAACACTGAAGCTTTCTTT
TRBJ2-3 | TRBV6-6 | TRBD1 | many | CASSKQGAPDTQYF | TGTGCCAGCAGTAAACAGGGGGCGCCCGATACGCAGTATTTT
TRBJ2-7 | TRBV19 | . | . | CASSTQGGFYEQYF | TGTGCCAGTAGTACCCAGGGGGGTTTCTACGAGCAGTACTTC
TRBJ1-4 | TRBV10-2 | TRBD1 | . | CATADRATNEKLFF | TGCGCCACCGCGGACAGGGCAACTAATGAAAAACTGTTTTTT
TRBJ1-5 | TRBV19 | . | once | CASSTFGGNQPQHF | TGTGCCAGTAGTACGTTCGGAGGCAATCAGCCCCAGCATTTT
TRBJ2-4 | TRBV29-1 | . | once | CSASGRVGGNIQYF | TGCAGCGCCTCGGGACGGGTGGGGGGAAACATTCAGTACTTC
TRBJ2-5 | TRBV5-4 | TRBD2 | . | CASSGRLAGNQETQYF | TGTGCCAGCAGCGGACGACTAGCGGGCAACCAAGAGACCCAGTACTTC
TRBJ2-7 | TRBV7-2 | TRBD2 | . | CASSLASGTSTYEQYF | TGTGCCAGCAGCTTAGCCTCCGGGACTAGTACTTACGAGCAGTACTTC
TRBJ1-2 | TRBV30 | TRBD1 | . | CAWRRGQGTYGYTF | TGTGCCTGGAGGCGGGGACAGGGGACTTATGGCTACACCTTC
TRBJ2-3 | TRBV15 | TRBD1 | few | CATSRVPGQGFTDTQYF | TGTGCCACCAGCAGAGTACCGGGACAGGGGTTCACAGATACGCAGTATTTT
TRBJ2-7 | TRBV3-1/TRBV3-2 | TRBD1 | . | CASSRTGYSSYEQYF | TGTGCCAGCAGCCGGACAGGCTACAGCTCCTACGAGCAGTACTTC
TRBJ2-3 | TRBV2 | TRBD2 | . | CASGLAGEADTQYF | TGTGCCAGTGGCTTAGCGGGAGAAGCAGATACGCAGTATTTT